This T cell receptor beta chain came from a study of PD-L1 blockade in urothelial cancer. Germline CDR1 and CDR2: SGHVS and FNYEAQ. This CDR3 has 16 amino acids. J gave up 4 bases and V 3 bases, and 6 bases lay outside the gene matches. Using immunoSEQ multiplex PCR, the repertoire was profiled, and TCRdb retains in-frame clones only, with some absent. The table has about 21,000 clones, nearly 90% seen once. The clonotype originates from a woman between 55 and 75 years old with urothelial cancer. The source was PBMCs, collected around atezolizumab (anti-PD-L1) treatment. V is TRBV7-6 and J is TRBJ2-1, with TRBD2 identical over 10 bases. CDR3 in amino acids: CASSFRAGGQYNEQFF. CDR3 coding DNA: TGTGCCAGCAGCTTTCGAGCGGGAGGGCAATACAATGAGCAGTTCTTC.